The clone carrying this TCR beta chain was detected only a few times. Antigen specificity is unknown. The data belong to a study of T-cell memory formation after mild COVID-19. Study details: There were largely donor-specific TCR clusters. Findings of the study overall: Those CD4+ clones that contracted were mainly in CM and EM (CD8+ ones in EMRA). Clones that contracted from day 15 to 85 had balanced CD4/CD8; later expanders were CD4+ biased.

Employing constant-segment primers, 5'RACE generated TCR alpha and TCR beta cDNA libraries bearing sample barcodes and UMIs. TCRdb itself ran the 5' RACE reads through MiXCR, one entry per CDR3 protein. The table has roughly 250,000 distinct CDR3 sequences, approximately 15% seen once. The origin of this receptor is a man younger than 35 who had mild COVID-19 (a few samples of this study predate the infection). Cell type and time point are not known. Sequences were obtained from PBMCs or a T cell subset sorted from them (not recorded which).

The CDR3 reads CASSQEVAGPTYEQYF. In nucleotides, the CDR3 is TGCGCCAGCAGCCAAGAGGTAGCGGGGCCAACCTACGAGCAGTACTTC. V gene TRBV4-1 combines with J gene TRBJ2-7; 8 bases match TRBD2. The germline gives CDR1 MGHRA, CDR2 YSYEKL. V was pared by 0 bases and J by 2 bases, with 6 bases of the junction left unmatched. The CDR3 totals 16 residues.